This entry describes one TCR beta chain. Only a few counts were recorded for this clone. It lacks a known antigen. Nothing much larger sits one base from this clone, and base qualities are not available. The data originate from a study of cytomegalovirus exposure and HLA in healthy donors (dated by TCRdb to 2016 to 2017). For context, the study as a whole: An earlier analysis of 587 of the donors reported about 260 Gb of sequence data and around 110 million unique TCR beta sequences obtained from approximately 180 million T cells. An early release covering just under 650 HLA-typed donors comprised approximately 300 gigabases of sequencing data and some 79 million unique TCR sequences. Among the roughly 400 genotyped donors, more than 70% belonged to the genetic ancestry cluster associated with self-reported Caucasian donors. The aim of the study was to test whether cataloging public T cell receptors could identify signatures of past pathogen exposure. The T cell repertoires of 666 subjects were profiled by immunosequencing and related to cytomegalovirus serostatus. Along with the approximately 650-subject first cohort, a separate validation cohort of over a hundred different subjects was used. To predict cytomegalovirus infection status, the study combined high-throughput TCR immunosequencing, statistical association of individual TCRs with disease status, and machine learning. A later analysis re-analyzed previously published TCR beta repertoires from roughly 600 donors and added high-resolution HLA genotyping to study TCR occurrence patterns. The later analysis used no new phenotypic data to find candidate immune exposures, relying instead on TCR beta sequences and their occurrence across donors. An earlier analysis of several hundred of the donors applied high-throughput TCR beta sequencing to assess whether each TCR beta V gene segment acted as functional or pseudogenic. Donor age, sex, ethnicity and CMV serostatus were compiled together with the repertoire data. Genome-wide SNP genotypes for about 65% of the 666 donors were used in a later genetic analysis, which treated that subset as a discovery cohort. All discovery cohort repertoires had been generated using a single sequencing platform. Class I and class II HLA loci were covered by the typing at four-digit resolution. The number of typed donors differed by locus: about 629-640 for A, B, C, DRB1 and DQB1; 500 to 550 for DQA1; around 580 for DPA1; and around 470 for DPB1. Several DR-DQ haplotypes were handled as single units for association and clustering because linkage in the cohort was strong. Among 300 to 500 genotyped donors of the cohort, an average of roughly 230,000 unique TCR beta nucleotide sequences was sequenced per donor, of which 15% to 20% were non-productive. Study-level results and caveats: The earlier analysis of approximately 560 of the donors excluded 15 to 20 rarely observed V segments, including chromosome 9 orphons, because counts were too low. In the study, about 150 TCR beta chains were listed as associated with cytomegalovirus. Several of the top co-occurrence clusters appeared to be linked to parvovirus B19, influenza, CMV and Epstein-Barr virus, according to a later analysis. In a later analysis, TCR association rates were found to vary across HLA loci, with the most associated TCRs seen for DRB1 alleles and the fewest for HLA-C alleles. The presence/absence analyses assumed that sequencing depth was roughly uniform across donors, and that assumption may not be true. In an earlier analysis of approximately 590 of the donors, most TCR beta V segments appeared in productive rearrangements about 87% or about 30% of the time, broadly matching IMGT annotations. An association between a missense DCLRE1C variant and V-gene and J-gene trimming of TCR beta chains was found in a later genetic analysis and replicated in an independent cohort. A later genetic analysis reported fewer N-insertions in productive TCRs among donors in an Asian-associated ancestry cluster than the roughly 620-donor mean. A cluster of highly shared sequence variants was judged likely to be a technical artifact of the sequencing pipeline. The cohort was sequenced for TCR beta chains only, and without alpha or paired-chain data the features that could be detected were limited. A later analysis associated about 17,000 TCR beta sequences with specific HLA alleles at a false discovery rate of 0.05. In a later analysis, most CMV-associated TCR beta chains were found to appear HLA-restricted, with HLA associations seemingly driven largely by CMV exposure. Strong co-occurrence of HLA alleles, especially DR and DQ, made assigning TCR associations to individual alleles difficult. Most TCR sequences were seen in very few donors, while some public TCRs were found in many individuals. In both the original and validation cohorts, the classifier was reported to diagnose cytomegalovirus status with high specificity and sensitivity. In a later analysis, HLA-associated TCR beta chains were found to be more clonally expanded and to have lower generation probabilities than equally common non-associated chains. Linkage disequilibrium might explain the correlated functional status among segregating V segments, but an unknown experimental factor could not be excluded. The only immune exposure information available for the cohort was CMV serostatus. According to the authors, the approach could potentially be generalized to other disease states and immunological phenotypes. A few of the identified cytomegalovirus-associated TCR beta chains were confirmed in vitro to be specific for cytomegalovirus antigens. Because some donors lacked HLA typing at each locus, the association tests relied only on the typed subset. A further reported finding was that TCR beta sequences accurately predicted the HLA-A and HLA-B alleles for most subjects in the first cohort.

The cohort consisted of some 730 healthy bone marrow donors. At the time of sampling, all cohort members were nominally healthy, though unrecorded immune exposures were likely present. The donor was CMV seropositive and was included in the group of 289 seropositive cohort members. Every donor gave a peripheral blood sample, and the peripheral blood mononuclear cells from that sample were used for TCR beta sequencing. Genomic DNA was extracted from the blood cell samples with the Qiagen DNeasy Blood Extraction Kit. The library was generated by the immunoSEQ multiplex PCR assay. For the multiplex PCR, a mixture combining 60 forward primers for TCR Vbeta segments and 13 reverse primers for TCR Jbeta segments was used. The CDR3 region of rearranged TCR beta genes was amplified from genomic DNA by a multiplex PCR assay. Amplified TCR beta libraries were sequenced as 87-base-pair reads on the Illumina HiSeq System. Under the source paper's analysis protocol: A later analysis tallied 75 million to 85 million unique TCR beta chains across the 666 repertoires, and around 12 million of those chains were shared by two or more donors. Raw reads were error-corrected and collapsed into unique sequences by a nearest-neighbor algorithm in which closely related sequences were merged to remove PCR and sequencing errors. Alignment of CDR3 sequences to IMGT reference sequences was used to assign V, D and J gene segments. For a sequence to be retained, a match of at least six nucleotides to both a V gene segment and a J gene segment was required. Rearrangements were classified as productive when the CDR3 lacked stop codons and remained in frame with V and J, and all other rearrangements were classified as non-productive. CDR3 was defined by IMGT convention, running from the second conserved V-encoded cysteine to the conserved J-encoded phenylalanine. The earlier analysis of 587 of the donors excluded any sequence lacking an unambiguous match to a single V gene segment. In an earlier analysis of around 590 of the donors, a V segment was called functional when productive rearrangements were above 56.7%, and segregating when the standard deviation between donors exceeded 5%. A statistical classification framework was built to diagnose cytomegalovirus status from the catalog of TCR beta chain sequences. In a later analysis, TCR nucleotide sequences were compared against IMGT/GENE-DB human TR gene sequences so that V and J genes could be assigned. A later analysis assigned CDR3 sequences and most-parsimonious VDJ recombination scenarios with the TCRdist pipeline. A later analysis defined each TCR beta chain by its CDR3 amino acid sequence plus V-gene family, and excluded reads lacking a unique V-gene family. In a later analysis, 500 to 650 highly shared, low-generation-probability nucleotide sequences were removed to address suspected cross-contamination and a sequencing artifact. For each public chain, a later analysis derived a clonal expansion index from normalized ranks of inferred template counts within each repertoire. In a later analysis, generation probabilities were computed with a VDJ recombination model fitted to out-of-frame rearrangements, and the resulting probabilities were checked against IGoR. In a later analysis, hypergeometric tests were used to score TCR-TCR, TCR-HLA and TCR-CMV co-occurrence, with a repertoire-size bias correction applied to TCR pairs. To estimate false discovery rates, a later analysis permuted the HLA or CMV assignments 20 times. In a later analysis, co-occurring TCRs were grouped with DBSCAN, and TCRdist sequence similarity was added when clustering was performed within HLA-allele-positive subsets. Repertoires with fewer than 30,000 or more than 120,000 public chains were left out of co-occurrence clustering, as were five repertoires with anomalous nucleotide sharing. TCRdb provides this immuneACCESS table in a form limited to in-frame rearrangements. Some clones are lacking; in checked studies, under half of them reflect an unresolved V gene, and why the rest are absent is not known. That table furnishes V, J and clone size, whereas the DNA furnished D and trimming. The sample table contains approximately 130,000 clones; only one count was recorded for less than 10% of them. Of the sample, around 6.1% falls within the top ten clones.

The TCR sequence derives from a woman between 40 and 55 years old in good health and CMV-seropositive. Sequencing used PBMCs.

The DNA reads as follows: TGTGCCAGCAGCTTAGGACAGAAGTACACCTTC. Its coded protein is CASSLGQKYTF. The V gene is TRBV7-8 and the J gene is TRBJ1-2, with TRBD1 perhaps the D gene, on 5 matching bases. The CDR3 runs 11 residues from the cysteine to the phenylalanine. The kept DNA is CDR3 alone, 33 bases in frame from the first base. CDR1 is given as SGHVS and CDR2 as FQNEAQ, both from the germline V gene. V gives up 1 base and J gives up 11 bases, and the segment between their germline ends measures 8 bases.